Listed below are T cell receptor beta chains from one sample, sequenced in a study of T cell changes during pregnancy in multiple sclerosis. The table came from immunoSEQ multiplex PCR; TCRdb's copy has only in-frame clones and leaves some out. The sample comprises 55,000 or so clones, roughly 90% of which are singletons, and about 0.64% rests with the top ten. Material: CD4+ T cells from peripheral blood mononuclear cells, obtained after pregnancy. The receptors here all came from a female donor with multiple sclerosis, enrolled in a pregnancy study. The CDR3 runs from the conserved cysteine through the conserved F or W. Fields, in order: J gene, D gene, V gene, clone size, CDR3 DNA, CDR3 protein. The D gene is left open where the match is weak. Only part of the rows carry a size: once, few, many, or a class if the clone is expanded.

>TRBJ2-2|TRBD2|TRBV19|few
TGTGCCAGTAGTATCGGGTGGGGGGGAACCGGGGAGCTGTTTTTT
CASSIGWGGTGELFF
>TRBJ1-2|.|TRBV9|.
TGTGCCAGCAGCGTAGAACCAGTTGGACAGTTCGGCTACACCTTC
CASSVEPVGQFGYTF
>TRBJ1-5|.|TRBV15|.
TGTGCCACCAGCAGAGGGTTCAGAAGGACAGAGGATCAGCCCCAGCATTTT
CATSRGFRRTEDQPQHF
>TRBJ2-7|.|TRBV4-1|once
TGCGCCAGCAGCTACTCTACAGGGAACAACGAGCAGTACTTC
CASSYSTGNNEQYF
>TRBJ2-7|.|TRBV19|.
TGTGCCAGTAGTATTGCTACAGGGTCCTCCTACGAGCAGTACTTC
CASSIATGSSYEQYF
>TRBJ1-6|.|TRBV19|few
TGTGCCACCAAGGGGGACTCCTATAATTCACCCCTCCACTTT
CATKGDSYNSPLHF
>TRBJ1-1|.|TRBV9|few
TGTGCCAGCAGCGTAGAAGTGGGACAAGGAGAAGCTTTCTTT
CASSVEVGQGEAFF
>TRBJ2-7|TRBD1|TRBV5-4|.
TGTGCCAGCAGCTTGATAGCCGGGACAGGGGGATACGAGCAGTACTTC
CASSLIAGTGGYEQYF
>TRBJ2-2|.|TRBV2|.
TGTGCCAGTTCCGTTGGGAGCACCGGGGAGCTGTTTTTT
CASSVGSTGELFF
>TRBJ2-5|TRBD2|TRBV7-9|.
TGTGCCAGCAGGTCTAGCGGCCAAGAGACCCAGTACTTC
CASRSSGQETQYF
>TRBJ1-1|.|TRBV7-2|.
TGTGCCAGCAGCTTAAGCGGAACTGAAGCTTTCTTT
CASSLSGTEAFF
>TRBJ1-3|.|TRBV14|.
TGTGCCAGCAGCCAAGGCATCCTGGGCAGTGCCTCGACCTCTGGAAACACCATATATTTT
CASSQGILGSASTSGNTIYF
>TRBJ2-3|.|TRBV7-3|.
TGTGCCAGCAGCCGCAGGGGGGCTGGGACAGATACGCAGTATTTT
CASSRRGAGTDTQYF
>TRBJ2-7|.|TRBV4-3|.
TGCGCCAGCAGCCAAGAAAGGCACAGGGCCTACGAGCAGTACTTC
CASSQERHRAYEQYF
>TRBJ2-1|.|TRBV4-3|.
TGCGCCAGCAGCCAAACCGGTAGCTCCTACAATGAGCAGTTCTTC
CASSQTGSSYNEQFF
>TRBJ2-5|TRBD2|TRBV11-2|.
TGTGCCAGCAGCTTCGCGGGGGGGGAGACCCAGTACTTC
CASSFAGGETQYF